A single TCR beta chain is shown here with its context. Its specificity is unknown. The data stem from a study of response to subunit inactivated influenza vaccine. General study findings and limits: That few new T cells are recruited by each seasonal influenza vaccination was the authors' suggestion.

One entry per CDR3 protein, called by TCRdb with MiXCR from the RT-PCR reads. Of 610,000 or so distinct CDR3 sequences in the sample, 13% to 15% were seen once. Specimen: PBMCs from blood, collected 11 to 12 days after vaccination. This sequence was found in a man aged 45-65 years who received an inactivated influenza vaccine.

This CDR3 reads CASSLVPPGLAPYNEQFF. Written as DNA, the CDR3 is TGTGCCAGCAGCTTAGTACCGCCGGGACTAGCGCCATACAATGAGCAGTTCTTC. The V and J genes are TRBV11-2 and TRBJ2-1; 10 nucleotides match TRBD2. The V segment lost 1 base and the J segment 4 bases; nucleotides outside the gene matches: 10. CDR1 and CDR2 from the germline V gene are SGHAT and FQNNGV. There are 18 residues in the CDR3. Variable domain in full (rest from reference TRBV11-2 and TRBJ2-1): EAGVAQSPRYKIIEKRQSVAFWCNPISGHATLYWYQQILGQGPKLLIQFQNNGVVDDSQLPKDRFSAERLKGVDSTLKIQPAKLEDSAVYLCASSLVPPGLAPYNEQFFGPGTRLTVL.